A selection of T cell receptor beta chains follows, all from one sample in a study of shared clonotypes between healthy human individuals. Profiled with immunoSEQ multiplex PCR; TCRdb holds only in-frame clones, not every one. The sample yields about 2 million clones, approximately 94% seen once. The specimen sequenced was naive CD8+ T cells sorted from blood. The receptors were gathered from a young man in good health. The CDR3 runs from the conserved cysteine through the conserved F or W. The order of the fields is V gene, J gene, CDR3 protein.

TRBV7-9	TRBJ2-5	CASSLTAGWETQYF
TRBV10-3	TRBJ1-6	CATGEGRNNSPLHF
TRBV6-5	TRBJ2-3	CASSPRLSGDTQYF
TRBV11-2	TRBJ2-1	CASSHPFSGSASNEQFF
TRBV5-6	TRBJ2-1	CASSSWLALNNEQFF
TRBV4-3	TRBJ2-1	CASSQARTSGYEQFF
TRBV5-1	TRBJ1-2	CASSPWRQGDGYTF
TRBV30	TRBJ2-3	CAWGEGTSGRTDTQYF
TRBV5-6	TRBJ2-3	CASSPLAGPFGTDTQYF
TRBV7-8	TRBJ2-7	CASSLGSRGGDYEQYF
TRBV4-1	TRBJ2-1	CASSYPTSGGNEQFF
TRBV10-3	TRBJ2-3	CAISESPYGGNTDTQYF
TRBV6-5	TRBJ2-7	CASSYPGYEQYF
TRBV30	TRBJ1-5	CAWSKQGNQPQHF
TRBV18	NA	CASSPRTGAEQYF
TRBV10-1	TRBJ1-1	CASSPRGRYTEAFF
TRBV4-1	TRBJ1-3	CASSQHSGISGNTIYF
TRBV5-8	TRBJ2-6	CASSPSGANVLTF
TRBV11-2	TRBJ2-7	CASSLGVPYEQYF
TRBV28	TRBJ2-1	CASSSGQGVNEQFF
TRBV5-6	TRBJ2-6	CASRDSGTGPSGANVLTF
TRBV5-1	TRBJ2-1	CASSLLAANEQFF
TRBV4-1	TRBJ1-2	CASSPVGGARLYGYTF
TRBV5-4	TRBJ2-7	CASSLSWASYEQYF
TRBV9	TRBJ1-2	CASSVERQGANYGYTF
TRBV7-9	TRBJ2-5	CASSPPPGTGYGETQYF
TRBV5-1	TRBJ1-2	CASSLWGQRNGYTF
TRBV6-1	TRBJ1-1	CASSELDRNTEAFF
TRBV5-4	TRBJ2-7	CASSLDYTYEQYF
TRBV11-2	TRBJ2-7	CASSPLAGGFEGEQYF
TRBV2	TRBJ2-5	CASSPEGWETQYF